These 25 T cell receptor beta chains were sequenced from one sample in a study of control samples from healthy donors and cancer patients (dated by TCRdb to the early 2020s). Receptors were amplified or captured by the immunoSEQ multiplex PCR assay. TCRdb limited this immuneACCESS table to in-frame rearrangements with V and J called. A share of clones is missing; checked studies link under half to unresolved V genes, and the rest is unexplained. The sample profile shows about 73,000 clones; over 75% of them were found once. Jointly, the top ten make up over 3.5% of the sample. The sequenced sample was blood. The source is a woman in her fifties or sixties in good health.

The chain's CDR3 is CAIRDRTYEQYF. In DNA form, the CDR3 reads TGTGCCATCCGGGACAGGACCTACGAGCAGTACTTC. The chain recombines TRBV6-5 with TRBJ2-7; 8 nucleotides agree with TRBD1. The germline gives CDR1 MNHEY, CDR2 SVGAGI. The CDR3 sequence is 12 residues long. The V segment lost 10 bases and the J segment 2 bases; nucleotides outside the gene matches: 4.

The rearrangement joins TRBV5-4 to TRBJ2-3, with TRBD2 identical over 13 bases. Trimming cost V 0 bases and J 0 bases; bases outside gene matches: 1. The CDR3 is 17 residues long. The V gene's germline CDR1 is SGHNT and CDR2 YYREEE (reference sequence). CDR3 in DNA: TGTGCCAGCAGCTTGGCACTAGCGGGAGGGAGCACAGATACGCAGTATTTT. This translates into CASSLALAGGSTDTQYF.

The V call is TRBV6-5, the J call TRBJ1-2, with no clear D. The CDR3 sequence is 14 residues long. CDR1 and CDR2 (germline): MNHEY, SVGAGI. V lost 2 bases and J 7 bases, leaving 14 bases between the germline ends. The CDR3: CASSYDIVKGGYTF. Written as DNA, the CDR3 is TGTGCCAGCAGTTACGATATTGTTAAGGGTGGCTACACCTTC.

The rearrangement joins TRBV27 to TRBJ2-5; unclear D gene. Germline V lookup: CDR1 MNHEY, CDR2 SMNVEV (reference sequence). The CDR3 is made up of 14 amino acids. V was shortened by 0 bases and J by 2 bases, with 7 bases between the two germline ends. In nucleotides, the CDR3 is TGTGCCAGCAGTTTATCCTCACAGCAAGAGACCCAGTACTTC. Translated: CASSLSSQQETQYF.

This chain connects TRBV5-1 to TRBJ1-2; no reliable D call. CDR3 size: 13 residues. Germline V gene lookup returns CDR1 SGHRS and CDR2 YFSETQ. V gave up 4 bases and J gave up 7 bases, with 14 bases separating them. CDR3 region: CASSDHSGGGYTF. Here the CDR3 DNA reads TGCGCCAGCAGCGACCACAGCGGAGGTGGCTACACCTTC.

The sample holds one count of this clone. The chain is built from TRBV19 and TRBJ2-1, with 9 nucleotides matching TRBD2. Trimming at V came to 8 bases and at J to 4 bases, leaving 15 bases not matched to a gene. There are 17 residues in the CDR3. Germline CDR1 and CDR2: LNHDA and SQIVND (reference sequence). The CDR3 DNA reads as TGTGCCAGTCAACCACGCAGGGGTCTAGCGGGGTACAATGAGCAGTTCTTC. It is translated as CASQPRRGLAGYNEQFF.

This clone was seen a handful of times. The chain couples TRBV7-9 to TRBJ1-2; 7 nucleotides align to TRBD1. The germline CDR1 and CDR2 sequences are SEHNR and FQNEAQ (reference sequence). The V segment lost 3 bases and the J segment 7 bases; nucleotides outside the gene matches: 11. The CDR3 length is 15 residues. DNA for the CDR3: TGTGCCAGCAGCTTCCCCTTTGACAGGGAGTCTGGCTACACCTTC. Encoded protein: CASSFPFDRESGYTF.

This chain links TRBV19 with TRBJ1-5; D uncertain. The CDR3 spans 15 residues. V was pared by 5 bases and J by 4 bases, with 15 bases between. Germline V CDR1 and CDR2: LNHDA, SQIVND (reference sequence). The CDR3 DNA is TGTGCCAGTAGTCGTACAGCCGCGGGAAATCAGCCCCAGCATTTT. Residues: CASSRTAAGNQPQHF.

V gene TRBV7-9 combines with J gene TRBJ2-7; 7 bases align to TRBD1. This CDR3 comprises 12 residues. The V segment lost 5 bases and the J segment 3 bases; nucleotides outside the gene matches: 1. CDR1 and CDR2 (germline): SEHNR, FQNEAQ (reference sequence). CDR3 sequence: CASSRTGYEQYF. The DNA of the CDR3 is TGTGCCAGCAGCAGGACAGGCTACGAGCAGTACTTC.

V gene TRBV18 combines with J gene TRBJ2-7; 8 bases map to TRBD1. The CDR3 consists of 15 residues. Looked up from germline, CDR1 is KGHSH and CDR2 is LQKENI. The trim removed 4 bases at V and 2 bases at J, leaving 7 bases unmatched. CDR3 residues: CASSLRTGIAYEQYF. The DNA of the CDR3 is TGTGCCAGCTCACTTCGGACAGGGATTGCCTACGAGCAGTACTTC. The full variable domain, rest sourced from reference TRBV18 and TRBJ2-7, is NAGVMQNPRHLVRRRGQEARLRCSPMKGHSHVYWYRQLPEEGLKFMVYLQKENIIDESGMPKERFSAEFPKEGPSILRIQQVVRGDSAAYFCASSLRTGIAYEQYFGPGTRLTVT.

The J gene is TRBJ2-7, the V gene TRBV19, with TRBD1 matching over 9 bases. The CDR3 covers 15 residues. The germline V gene encodes CDR1 LNHDA and CDR2 SQIVND (reference sequence). V lost 5 bases, J lost 5 bases, and 10 bases stayed unmatched. The CDR3 protein is CASSRDRVVSNEQYF. The CDR3, as DNA: TGTGCCAGTAGTCGGGACAGGGTCGTATCCAACGAGCAGTACTTC.

This clone appeared once. The chain has TRBV28 and TRBJ2-2; D call uncertain. Between the trimmed V and J ends, which lost 2 bases and 1 base, there was a span of 8 bases. Germline V gives CDR1 MDHEN, CDR2 SYDVKM. The CDR3 length is 15 residues. The CDR3 DNA follows: TGTGCCAGCAGTTTAATGGTGGAGAACACCGGGGAGCTGTTTTTT. Translating it yields CASSLMVENTGELFF. The variable domain in full, completed from reference TRBV28 and TRBJ2-2, reads DVKVTQSSRYLVKRTGEKVFLECVQDMDHENMFWYRQDPGLGLRLIYFSYDVKMKEKGDIPEGYSVSREKKERFSLILESASTNQTSMYLCASSLMVENTGELFFGEGSRLTVL.

The chain joins TRBV2 to TRBJ2-5; possible D gene TRBD1, 6 bases. The germline V gene encodes CDR1 SNHLY and CDR2 FYNNEI. Between the trimmed V and J ends, which lost 11 bases and 4 bases, there was a span of 23 bases. The CDR3 extends over 15 amino acids. Here the CDR3 DNA reads TGTGCCTCACAGCGGAACAGGGTAGATGGAGAGACCCAGTACTTC. Its translation is CASQRNRVDGETQYF.

V gene TRBV2 combines with J gene TRBJ1-1, with 8 bases fitting TRBD1. Germline V gene lookup returns CDR1 SNHLY and CDR2 FYNNEI. The CDR3 spans 14 residues. The V gene end was trimmed by 8 bases and the J gene end by 5 bases; junction bases not matched to a gene: 10. CDR3 sequence: CASCQTGGGTEAFF. The CDR3 coding sequence is TGTGCCAGCTGTCAAACAGGGGGAGGGACTGAAGCTTTCTTT.

The rearrangement uses TRBV28 and TRBJ2-7, with 9 bases fitting TRBD1. Germline CDR1 is MDHEN and CDR2 is SYDVKM. V shed 4 bases and J 5 bases; nucleotides not matched to a gene: 9. There are 15 residues in the CDR3. The CDR3 loop is CASSSTGTGFHEQYF. In nucleotides, the CDR3 is TGTGCCAGCAGTTCAACCGGGACAGGGTTCCACGAGCAGTACTTC.

The CDR3, as DNA: TGTGCCAGCAGCGTAGAGGGAAACTCTGGAAACACCATATATTTT. It yields the protein CASSVEGNSGNTIYF. The chain has TRBV9 and TRBJ1-3; D is uncertain. The ends were cut back, 0 bases at V and 0 bases at J, with 7 bases in the middle. The CDR3 totals 15 residues. In germline, CDR1 is SGDLS, CDR2 YYNGEE.

The chain has TRBV24-1 and TRBJ2-3; 8 bases map to TRBD2. The CDR3 spans 14 residues. Germline V CDR1 and CDR2: KGHDR, SFDVKD. V lost 6 bases to trimming and J lost 3 bases; unmatched junction nucleotides: 4. The CDR3 here is CATSSGRGTDTQYF. The DNA of the CDR3 is TGTGCCACCAGTAGCGGGAGAGGGACAGATACGCAGTATTTT.

V usage is TRBV9 and J usage is TRBJ1-3; no firm D call. The CDR3 loop spans 14 amino acids. Per the germline V gene, CDR1 is SGDLS and CDR2 is YYNGEE. V was trimmed by 0 bases and J by 4 bases, leaving 8 bases between them. The chain's CDR3 is CASSVDEGGNTIYF. Written as DNA, the CDR3 is TGTGCCAGCAGCGTAGATGAAGGGGGAAACACCATATATTTT.

The chain uses TRBV11-2 and TRBJ2-3; tentative D call: TRBD2 (6 bases). CDR3 size: 14 residues. V was pared by 1 base and J by 2 bases, with 7 bases between. Germline-derived CDR1 and CDR2 are SGHAT and FQNNGV. The chain's CDR3 is CASSLAGLTDTQYF. The DNA of the CDR3 is TGTGCCAGCAGCTTAGCGGGACTCACAGATACGCAGTATTTT.

The chain links TRBV11-2 to TRBJ2-1; TRBD1 might be the D (6 bases). This CDR3 contains 13 residues. V was pared by 5 bases and J by 9 bases, with 14 bases between. Germline V gives CDR1 SGHAT, CDR2 FQNNGV. The chain's CDR3 is CASSPLVGGEQFF. DNA for the CDR3: TGTGCCAGCAGCCCTCTTGTAGGGGGTGAGCAGTTCTTC.

The J gene is TRBJ2-1, the V gene TRBV28; TRBD2 matches at 12 bases. The V gene's germline CDR1 is MDHEN and CDR2 SYDVKM. This CDR3 is built from 18 residues. The trim removed 5 bases at V and 4 bases at J, leaving 12 bases unmatched. The CDR3 protein is CASSENKVLAGGYNEQFF. DNA for the CDR3: TGTGCCAGCAGTGAAAATAAAGTACTAGCGGGAGGTTACAATGAGCAGTTCTTC.

V and J are TRBV13 and TRBJ2-5; 10 nucleotides line up with TRBD2. Germline CDR1 is PRHDT and CDR2 is FYEKMQ (reference sequence). V dropped 2 bases and J dropped 4; count of bases not matched to a gene: 4. The CDR3 consists of 15 residues. CDR3 amino acids: CASSLTSGKGETQYF. The CDR3 nucleotides read TGTGCCAGCAGCTTAACTAGCGGGAAGGGAGAGACCCAGTACTTC.

Here the CDR3 reads CASRDSGRAAGELFF. Written as DNA, the CDR3 is TGCGCCAGCAGAGACAGCGGGAGGGCCGCCGGGGAGCTGTTTTTT. The chain links TRBV10-2 to TRBJ2-2, with 10 bases that match TRBD2. Germline V gene sequence: CDR1 WSHSY, CDR2 SAAADI. This CDR3 is built from 15 residues. After removal of 6 bases from V and 6 bases from J, the junction contained 7 bases not matched to a gene.

J is TRBJ2-3 and V is TRBV7-2; D unclear. V was cut by 4 bases and J by 4 bases, with 6 bases left in between. The CDR3 loop spans 12 amino acids. Germline CDR1 SGHTA, CDR2 FQGNSA. CDR3 nucleotide sequence: TGTGCCAGCAGCTCCCGCCCAGATACGCAGTATTTT. Protein sequence: CASSSRPDTQYF.

This clone was counted once. This chain links TRBV5-1 with TRBJ2-3, with TRBD2 matching over 7 bases. The V and J ends lost 3 bases and 3 bases, in that order; junction bases with no gene match: 10. Germline lookup yields CDR1 SGHRS and CDR2 YFSETQ. This CDR3 is built from 16 residues. This CDR3 reads CASSSSPSGTTDTQYF. In DNA, the CDR3 is TGCGCCAGCAGCTCCAGCCCGAGCGGGACGACAGATACGCAGTATTTT.